What follows is one T cell receptor (beta chain) and its context. Antigen specificity is unknown. This specimen belongs to a study of T cell repertoires in cytomegalovirus infection. Whole-study results and caveats: Ex vivo, HLA-C-restricted CMV-specific TCR beta clonotypes prevailed over the rest of the response. The cumulative frequency of public TCR beta families distinguished individuals who carried CMV together with the relevant HLA.

TCRdb reprocessed the reads via MiXCR and lists one record per CDR3 protein. The sample lists some 500,000 distinct CDR3 sequences, roughly 43% occurring once. CDR1 is MDHEN and CDR2 is SYDVKM in the germline V gene. Between the trimmed V and J ends, which lost 5 bases and 0 bases, there was a span of 13 bases. There are 15 residues in the CDR3. This material consisted of cultured PBMCs, taken from culture after CMV antigen stimulation. The TCR sequence derives from a human donor in good health (CMV status not recorded). Some clones in this sample may be carry-over from other donors' samples. The rearrangement joins TRBV28 to TRBJ2-5; D remains ambiguous. DNA of the CDR3: TGTGCCAGCAGTCCCCGAACAGCGTACCAAGAGACCCAGTACTTC. Amino acids: CASSPRTAYQETQYF.